The rows below give T cell receptor beta chains drawn from one sample of a study of blood T cell repertoires in COVID-19. Clones were read by immunoSEQ multiplex PCR, and TCRdb kept only the in-frame ones, dropping some. The sample shows about 94,000 clones, about 80% of them seen only once. Sequencing input: peripheral blood. These receptors were taken from a human donor in a cohort sampled during active COVID-19. Each CDR3 is given with its conserved first and last residue. The D gene is left open where the match is weak.

v_call,d_call,cdr3_aa
TRBV18,-,CASSPWTAGNTIYF
TRBV28,-,CASSLFGDMNTEAFF
TRBV30,-,CAGGRNEQFF
TRBV2,-,CASSAQLYSGNTIYF
TRBV11-3,-,CASSLFSQSTEAFF
TRBV3-1/TRBV3-2,TRBD2,CASSQKAGTRTYEQYF
TRBV5-4,TRBD1,CASSRDRETGYTF
TRBV12-3/TRBV12-4,-,CASAYGETQYF
TRBV7-2,TRBD1,CASSFGQGTDTQYF
TRBV30,-,CAWSVPRQGGVEQYF
TRBV28,-,CASSPRGRSGNQPQHF
TRBV28,-,CASSFTSRDTQYF
TRBV9,-,CASSVAPVADGYEQYF
TRBV14,-,CASSQRPSYEQYF
TRBV7-8,-,CASSLDRLGNTEAFF
TRBV12-1,-,CASSLALRKDCCGANVLTF
TRBV7-2,-,CASSLDSSYEQYF
TRBV7-3,-,CASSLSGGGANVLTF
TRBV5-4,-,CASSYRGGDEQYF
TRBV30,TRBD1,CAWVAGQGRGYTF
TRBV18,TRBD1,CASSQTGPTDTQYF
TRBV27,-,CASSLGGAQPQHF
TRBV28,TRBD2,CASSLLAGTYEQYF
TRBV12-5,-,CASGLSGANVLTF
TRBV10-3,-,CAISDGAYEQYF
TRBV5-4,-,CASSLAFGILQENVPYEQYF
TRBV7-9,-,CASSGSGSTDTQYF
TRBV5-1,-,CASSLSAGANYGYTF
TRBV6-6,TRBD2,CASSPELAGADTQYF
TRBV7-9,TRBD1,CASQLGQGLETQYF
TRBV6-1,-,CASSERGEQYF
TRBV28,TRBD2,CASGTGTSGRGSYF
TRBV6-5,-,CASSYWRENTEAFF
TRBV6-5,TRBD1,CASRKTGEWTEAFF
TRBV11-2,TRBD2,CASSLAGDAPDEQFF
TRBV10-3,-,CAISDPTRNEQFF
TRBV4-1,TRBD1,CASSQGQGSGANVLTF
TRBV28,TRBD1,CASSSEGTVWSQPQHF
TRBV30,-,CAWSVDDRSGGTF
TRBV4-1,TRBD2,CASSEGSGSYEQYF
TRBV11-2,-,CASSSSQGSSSYEQYF
TRBV7-9,-,CASSSHGETQYF
TRBV18,-,CASSPREANTEAFF
TRBV3-1/TRBV3-2,-,CASSQAPGYNSPLHF
TRBV10-2,-,CASRAGYGQPQHF
TRBV19,TRBD1,CASSIARTGGQETQYF
TRBV2,-,CASSEVGQGWGANVLTF
TRBV6-5,TRBD2,CASSYSRPGGNEQFF